Shown below are 15 T cell receptor beta chains from a single sample sequenced in a study of regulatory T cells in long-lasting Graves disease. Stated time point: newly diagnosed GD, antithyroid drugs for less than 3 months. PBMC-derived RNA was used for the TCR library. Relying on iRepertoire HTBI primers and Arm-PCR of CDR3 regions, the team built TCR beta libraries. Via MiXCR, TCRdb re-called the multiplex PCR reads, giving one row per CDR3 protein. The table has hundreds of thousands of distinct CDR3 sequences, 16% seen once. The data were also submitted as part of a second study, on T cells in Graves' hyperthyroidism and ophthalmopathy.

This specimen was peripheral blood mononuclear cells (PBMCs), taken at new diagnosis, from a patient treated with antithyroid drugs. The receptor source for this set is a woman aged 30 to 39 with Graves disease.

This clonotype has at least ten counts. The chain is built from TRBV12-3 or TRBV12-4 and TRBJ1-3; D is possibly TRBD1 (6 bases). This CDR3 spans 14 amino acids. V lost 6 bases and J lost 0, with 9 bases in between. The DNA of the CDR3 is TGTGCCAGCAGGAGGACAGACTCTGGAAACACCATATATTTT. Translated: CASRRTDSGNTIYF.

There are many counts of this clonotype. The chain is built from TRBV12-3 or TRBV12-4 and TRBJ2-1; 7 positions match TRBD2. V lost 5 bases and J lost 4; bases outside the gene matches: 8. CDR3 length: 15 residues. CDR3 DNA sequence: TGTGCCAGCAGTCCAAAGCGGGGACTATACAATGAGCAGTTCTTC. This encodes CASSPKRGLYNEQFF.

This clonotype was recorded many times. The chain uses TRBV20-1 and TRBJ1-1; D is unresolved. The CDR3 contains 14 residues. Trimming took off 2 bases at V and 4 bases at J, with 14 bases between the two ends. Germline-derived CDR1 and CDR2 are DFQATT and SNEGSKA (reference sequence). In nucleotides, the CDR3 is TGCAGTGCTAGACGCCCAGCATACGGCACTGAAGCTTTCTTT. This translates into CSARRPAYGTEAFF.

The V gene is TRBV27, the J gene TRBJ1-5, with 8 bases fitting TRBD1. The V segment lost 4 bases and the J segment 1 base; nucleotides outside the gene matches: 6. This CDR3 comprises 16 residues. Germline-derived CDR1 and CDR2 are MNHEY and SMNVEV (reference sequence). The CDR3 reads CASSSLTGVSNQPQHF. In nucleotides, the CDR3 is TGTGCCAGCAGTTCGTTGACAGGGGTGAGCAATCAGCCCCAGCATTTT.

This clonotype was seen at least ten times. The chain has TRBV20-1 and TRBJ2-5; D ambiguous. Trimming stripped 6 bases from V and 3 bases from J, with 17 bases between. CDR1 is DFQATT, CDR2 SNEGSKA, per germline (reference sequence). The CDR3 consists of 14 residues. The CDR3: CSATLAGSKETQYF. In nucleotides, the CDR3 is TGCAGTGCCACACTTGCAGGCTCAAAAGAGACCCAGTACTTC.

This clonotype appeared once. This may be a read error, as it is one base from a much larger clone. CDR3 loop: CASTGNGGVSPYTF. The CDR3 region has the DNA TGTGCCAGCACGGGAAATGGGGGCGTCTCCCCGTACACCTTC. V and J are TRBV2 and TRBJ1-2; perhaps TRBD1 as D (6 bases). This CDR3 comprises 14 residues. V lost 7 bases and J lost 11, with 23 bases in between. Germline CDR1 and CDR2: SNHLY and FYNNEI.

V gene TRBV13 combines with J gene TRBJ2-5; 9 nucleotides agree with TRBD2. There are 17 residues in the CDR3. V lost 2 bases to trimming and J lost 5 bases; unmatched junction nucleotides: 12. In germline, CDR1 is PRHDT, CDR2 FYEKMQ (reference sequence). This chain's CDR3 is CASSLTSIGGRGETQYF. The DNA for the CDR3 is TGTGCCAGCAGCTTAACGTCCATCGGCGGGAGGGGGGAGACCCAGTACTTC.

As regards this clonotype: Possible read error: a much larger clone is one base away. The rearrangement joins TRBV2 to TRBJ2-7; no clear D gene. V was trimmed by 8 bases and J by 8 bases, leaving 19 bases between them. Germline-derived CDR1 and CDR2 are SNHLY and FYNNEI. This CDR3 comprises 13 residues. The CDR3 DNA follows: TGTGCCAGCCGCCTAGAGCCCCTAGTTAAGCAGTACTTC. It codes for CASRLEPLVKQYF.

This clonotype was observed a handful of times. The chain carries TRBV11-2 and TRBJ1-2; D may be TRBD1 (5 bases). This CDR3 is 16 amino acids long. The ends were cut back, 1 base at V and 2 bases at J, with 14 bases in the middle. Germline V CDR1 and CDR2: SGHAT, FQNNGV. CDR3 loop: CASSLAPGLFNYGYTF. The CDR3, as DNA: TGTGCCAGCAGCTTAGCACCGGGACTATTCAACTATGGCTACACCTTC. Full variable domain (outside the CDR3, taken from reference TRBV11-2 and TRBJ1-2): EAGVAQSPRYKIIEKRQSVAFWCNPISGHATLYWYQQILGQGPKLLIQFQNNGVVDDSQLPKDRFSAERLKGVDSTLKIQPAKLEDSAVYLCASSLAPGLFNYGYTFGSGTRLTVV.

This clonotype was found many times. The chain links TRBV6-1 to TRBJ2-7; the D gene is possibly TRBD2 (8 bases). Trimming took off 6 bases at V and 5 bases at J, with 23 bases between the two ends. The germline V gene has CDR1 MNHNS and CDR2 SASEGT. The CDR3 is 16 residues long. This CDR3 reads CASSQGGSGRSHEQYF. The DNA for the CDR3 is TGTGCCAGCAGCCAGGGGGGGAGCGGGAGATCCCACGAGCAGTACTTC.

With respect to this clonotype: The junction differs from germline at one of its ends, possibly a read error. The chain has TRBV19 and TRBJ2-2; D perhaps matches TRBD1 (6 bases). Germline-derived CDR1 and CDR2 are LNHDA and SQIVND (reference sequence). The CDR3 loop spans 13 amino acids. The CDR3 sequence is CACSGTNTGELFF. The CDR3 bases are TGTGCCTGTAGTGGGACAAACACCGGGGAGCTGTTTTTT.

The chain carries TRBV5-6 and TRBJ1-1; D is unresolved. This CDR3 is built from 16 residues. V was clipped by 0 bases and J by 0 bases, with 12 bases between them. Germline CDR1 is SGHDT and CDR2 is YYEEEE. The CDR3 DNA follows: TGTGCCAGCAGCTTGGCTGGTCAGAGGGTGAACACTGAAGCTTTCTTT. Translation gives CASSLAGQRVNTEAFF.

This clonotype was detected many times. The CDR3 nucleotides are TGTGCCAGCAGCTTATCCCATAAGGATGAACTGTTTTTT. This sequence encodes CASSLSHKDELFF. J is TRBJ1-4 and V is TRBV7-3; D is uncertain. Germline assignment: CDR1 SGHTA and CDR2 FQGTGA. V dropped 2 bases and J dropped 12 bases, with 13 bases sitting between them. This CDR3 contains 13 residues.

The chain carries TRBV20-1 and TRBJ1-2; D perhaps matches TRBD1 (5 bases). Germline V CDR1 and CDR2: DFQATT, SNEGSKA (reference sequence). Trimming took off 7 bases at V and 2 bases at J, with 14 bases between the two ends. The CDR3 consists of 13 residues. The CDR3 protein is CSERGVSNYGYTF. The CDR3 DNA reads as TGCAGTGAAAGAGGGGTTTCGAACTATGGCTACACCTTC.

In its sample, this clonotype was seen many times. The chain is built from TRBV7-9 and TRBJ2-1; maybe TRBD2 (5 bases). Germline V CDR1 and CDR2: SEHNR, FQNEAQ (reference sequence). The V gene lost 6 bases and the J gene lost 1 base, with 19 bases spanning the gap. The CDR3 covers 17 residues. CDR3 sequence: CASRPYGVEVSYNEQFF. The CDR3 DNA sequence: TGTGCCAGCAGACCTTACGGGGTTGAGGTTTCCTACAATGAGCAGTTCTTC.